This entry lists 2 T cell receptor beta chains sequenced from one sample in a study of blood T cell repertoires in COVID-19. TCRdb's table, derived via immunoSEQ multiplex PCR, lists solely in-frame clones and lacks some. The table shows roughly 220,000 clones, with around 82% occurring only once. Sequencing used peripheral blood. Every receptor here comes from a woman aged 55-75 years with acute or convalescent COVID-19.

This clone showed up just a few times. The rearrangement uses TRBV28 and TRBJ1-2; 11 bases fit TRBD1. CDR1 is MDHEN and CDR2 is SYDVKM in the germline V gene. The CDR3 totals 14 residues. V was clipped by 8 bases and J by 4 bases; unmatched bases: 6. CDR3 DNA: TGTGCCAGCGGGACAGGGGGTTTAGCCTATGGCTACACCTTC. This translates into CASGTGGLAYGYTF.

The chain couples TRBV14 to TRBJ1-1; perhaps TRBD1 as D (5 bases). The CDR3 totals 14 residues. Trimming shortened V by 4 bases and J by 6 bases, and 15 bases separated the two germline ends. Per the germline V gene, CDR1 is SGHDN and CDR2 is FVKESK. The CDR3 sequence: CASSPREGSAEAFF. CDR3 nucleotides: TGTGCCAGCAGCCCCAGGGAGGGCTCAGCTGAAGCTTTCTTT.